These 5 T cell receptor beta chains were all obtained from the same sample, sequenced in a study of T cells after somatic rescue of genetic block. Clones were read by immunoSEQ multiplex PCR, and TCRdb kept only the in-frame ones, dropping some. This sample has roughly 92,000 clones; 75% to 90% occur once, and the top ten carry 1.5% to 2%. The sequenced sample consisted of peripheral blood mononuclear cells (PBMCs). The receptors originated from a woman aged 18-29 years.

The rearrangement joins TRBV5-1 to TRBJ2-2; TRBD2 matches 7 bases. V gave up 2 bases and J gave up 6 bases; unmatched junction bases: 13. The CDR3 consists of 17 residues. CDR1 is SGHRS and CDR2 is YFSETQ in the germline V gene. For the CDR3, the DNA is TGCGCCAGCAGCTTAGGCGGGAGAAGTTGGCGCGCCGGGGAGCTGTTTTTT. It encodes CASSLGGRSWRAGELFF.

The genes are TRBV13 and TRBJ1-2; possibly TRBD1 for D (6 bases). The germline V gene has CDR1 PRHDT and CDR2 FYEKMQ (reference sequence). This CDR3 is built from 13 residues. The germline V and J ends were trimmed by 2 bases and 7 bases, with 11 bases remaining between them. In nucleotides, the CDR3 is TGTGCCAGCAGCTTACCAGGGGCACGTGGCTACACCTTC. This sequence encodes CASSLPGARGYTF.

The J gene is TRBJ2-3, the V gene TRBV28; D unresolved. Germline assignment: CDR1 MDHEN and CDR2 SYDVKM. The CDR3 sequence is 15 residues long. Trimming shortened V by 6 bases and J by 2 bases, and 15 bases separated the two germline ends. This CDR3 reads CASRVREGYTDTQYF. CDR3 nucleotides: TGTGCCAGCAGAGTAAGGGAAGGGTACACAGATACGCAGTATTTT. Full variable domain (rest looked up from reference TRBV28 and TRBJ2-3): DVKVTQSSRYLVKRTGEKVFLECVQDMDHENMFWYRQDPGLGLRLIYFSYDVKMKEKGDIPEGYSVSREKKERFSLILESASTNQTSMYLCASRVREGYTDTQYFGPGTRLTVL.

The chain employs TRBV29-1 and TRBJ2-7; 12 nucleotides line up with TRBD1. From germline, CDR1 is SQVTM and CDR2 ANQGSEA. This CDR3 spans 15 amino acids. Unmatched junction bases numbered 10, after V lost 6 bases and J lost 4 bases. This chain's CDR3 is CSVVPGQGARYEQYF. The CDR3 bases are TGCAGCGTCGTCCCGGGACAGGGGGCACGGTACGAGCAGTACTTC.

This sequence joins TRBV7-8 and TRBJ2-1, with TRBD2 as a possible D gene (7 bases). Germline CDR1 reads SGHVS; CDR2 reads FQNEAQ. Trimming cost V 5 bases and J 5 bases, with 19 bases left between them. This CDR3 region has 16 residues. The CDR3 protein is CASSRWGGLENNEQFF. In nucleotides, the CDR3 is TGTGCCAGCAGCCGATGGGGGGGCCTAGAGAACAATGAGCAGTTCTTC. Drawing the rest from reference TRBV7-8 and TRBJ2-1, the complete variable domain is GAGVSQSPRYKVAKRGQDVALRCDPISGHVSLFWYQQALGQGPEFLTYFQNEAQLDKSGLPSDRFFAERPEGSVSTLKIQRTQQEDSAVYLCASSRWGGLENNEQFFGPGTRLTVL.